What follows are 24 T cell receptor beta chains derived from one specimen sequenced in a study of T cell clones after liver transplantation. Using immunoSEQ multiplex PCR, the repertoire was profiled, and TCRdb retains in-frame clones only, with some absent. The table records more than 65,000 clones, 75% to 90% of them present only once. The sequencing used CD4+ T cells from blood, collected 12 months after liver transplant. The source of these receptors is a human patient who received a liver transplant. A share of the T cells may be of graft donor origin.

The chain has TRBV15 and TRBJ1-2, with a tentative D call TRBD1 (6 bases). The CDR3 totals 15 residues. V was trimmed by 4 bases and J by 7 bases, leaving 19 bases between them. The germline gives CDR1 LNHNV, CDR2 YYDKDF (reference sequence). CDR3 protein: CATSTRGEVGAGYTF. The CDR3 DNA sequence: TGTGCCACCAGCACCCGGGGGGAGGTGGGGGCTGGCTACACCTTC. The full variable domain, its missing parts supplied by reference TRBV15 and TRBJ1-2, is DAMVIQNPRYQVTQFGKPVTLSCSQTLNHNVMYWYQQKSSQAPKLLFHYYDKDFNNEADTPDNFQSRRPNTSFCFLDIRSPGLGDTAMYLCATSTRGEVGAGYTFGSGTRLTVV.

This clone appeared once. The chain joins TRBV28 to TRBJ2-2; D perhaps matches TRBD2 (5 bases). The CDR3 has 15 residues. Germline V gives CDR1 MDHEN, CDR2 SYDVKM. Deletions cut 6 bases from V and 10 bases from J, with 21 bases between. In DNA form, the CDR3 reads TGTGCCAGCAGCCCACGAGGGTTACAAAGGGAGGAGCTGTTTTTT. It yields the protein CASSPRGLQREELFF. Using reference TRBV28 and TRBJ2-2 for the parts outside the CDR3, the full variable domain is DVKVTQSSRYLVKRTGEKVFLECVQDMDHENMFWYRQDPGLGLRLIYFSYDVKMKEKGDIPEGYSVSREKKERFSLILESASTNQTSMYLCASSPRGLQREELFFGEGSRLTVL.

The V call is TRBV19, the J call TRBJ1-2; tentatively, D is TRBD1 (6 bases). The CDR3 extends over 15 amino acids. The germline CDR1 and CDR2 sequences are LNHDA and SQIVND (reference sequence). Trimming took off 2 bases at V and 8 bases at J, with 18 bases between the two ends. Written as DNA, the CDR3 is TGTGCCAGTAGTATATCCCCTCCGCCAGGGGCAGGCTACACCTTC. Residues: CASSISPPPGAGYTF.

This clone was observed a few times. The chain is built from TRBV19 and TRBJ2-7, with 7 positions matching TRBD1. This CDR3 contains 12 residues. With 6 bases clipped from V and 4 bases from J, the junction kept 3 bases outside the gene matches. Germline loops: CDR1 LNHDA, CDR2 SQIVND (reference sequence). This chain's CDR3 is CASSYRGYEQYF. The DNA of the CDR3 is TGTGCCAGTAGCTACAGGGGATACGAGCAGTACTTC.

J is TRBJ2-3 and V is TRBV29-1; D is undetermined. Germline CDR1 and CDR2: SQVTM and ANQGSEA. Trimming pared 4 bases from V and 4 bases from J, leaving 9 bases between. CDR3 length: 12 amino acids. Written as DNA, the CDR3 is TGCAGCGTTGTGTCAGGATCAGATACGCAGTATTTT. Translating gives CSVVSGSDTQYF.

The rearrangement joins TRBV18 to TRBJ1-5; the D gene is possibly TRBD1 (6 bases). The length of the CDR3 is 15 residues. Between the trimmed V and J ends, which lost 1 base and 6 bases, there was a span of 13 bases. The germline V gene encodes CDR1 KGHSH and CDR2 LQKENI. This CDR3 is CASSPRGGQGQPQHF. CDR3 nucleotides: TGTGCCAGCTCACCACGCGGGGGGCAGGGTCAGCCCCAGCATTTT.

CDR3 in amino acids: CASSPPGQLNTEAFF. CDR3 nucleotides: TGTGCCAGCAGTCCCCCGGGACAGCTGAACACTGAAGCTTTCTTT. The V and J genes are TRBV7-6 and TRBJ1-1; 7 bases align to TRBD1. Germline lookup yields CDR1 SGHVS and CDR2 FNYEAQ. After removal of 6 bases from V and 0 bases from J, the junction contained 7 bases not matched to a gene. This CDR3 has 15 residues.

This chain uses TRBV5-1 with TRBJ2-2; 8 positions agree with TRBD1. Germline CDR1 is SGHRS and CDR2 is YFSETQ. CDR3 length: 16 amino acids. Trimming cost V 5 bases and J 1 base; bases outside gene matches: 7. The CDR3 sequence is CASRPTDRVNTGELFF. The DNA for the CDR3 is TGCGCCAGCAGACCTACGGACAGGGTGAACACCGGGGAGCTGTTTTTT.

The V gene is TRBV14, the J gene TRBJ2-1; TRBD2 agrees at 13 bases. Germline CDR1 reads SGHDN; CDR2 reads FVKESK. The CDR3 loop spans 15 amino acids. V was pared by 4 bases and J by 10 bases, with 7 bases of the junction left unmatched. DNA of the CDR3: TGTGCCAGCAGCCGAGGACTAGCGGGAGTTAAAGAGCAGTTCTTC. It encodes CASSRGLAGVKEQFF.

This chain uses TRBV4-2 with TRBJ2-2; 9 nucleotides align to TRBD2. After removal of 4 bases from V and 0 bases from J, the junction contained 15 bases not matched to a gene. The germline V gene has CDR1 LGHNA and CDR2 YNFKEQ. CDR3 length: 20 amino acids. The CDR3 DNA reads TGTGCCAGCAGCCCCCTTGGAGCGGGAGGAACGTCCGCGAACACCGGGGAGCTGTTTTTT. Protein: CASSPLGAGGTSANTGELFF.

The CDR3 nucleotides read TGTGCCAGCTCACCACCGACTTCCGGGGAGCTGTTTTTT. Translation gives CASSPPTSGELFF. The chain links TRBV18 to TRBJ2-2; D is unclear. The CDR3 covers 13 residues. In germline, CDR1 is KGHSH, CDR2 LQKENI. The V and J ends lost 0 bases and 6 bases respectively, with 5 bases between them.

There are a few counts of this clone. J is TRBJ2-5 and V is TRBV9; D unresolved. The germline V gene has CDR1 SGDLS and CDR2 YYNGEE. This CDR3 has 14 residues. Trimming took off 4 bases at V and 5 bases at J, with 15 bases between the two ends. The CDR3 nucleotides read TGTGCCAGCAGCTCCCAGGAAGGAGCGGAGACCCAGTACTTC. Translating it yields CASSSQEGAETQYF.

DNA for the CDR3: TGTGCCAGCAGCTTGGCAGGGGGCTTTAGTGGCTACACCTTC. It yields the protein CASSLAGGFSGYTF. The chain carries TRBV5-4 and TRBJ1-2, with 8 bases identical to TRBD1. The V gene end was trimmed by 0 bases and the J gene end by 7 bases; junction bases not matched to a gene: 5. The CDR3 has 14 amino acids. Germline CDR1 SGHNT, CDR2 YYREEE (reference sequence).

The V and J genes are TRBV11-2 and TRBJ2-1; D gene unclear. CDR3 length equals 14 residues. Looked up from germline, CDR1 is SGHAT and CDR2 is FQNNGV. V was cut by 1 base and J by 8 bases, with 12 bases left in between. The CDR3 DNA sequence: TGTGCCAGCAGCTTAGGCCCCTCCCATGATGAGCAGTTCTTC. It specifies CASSLGPSHDEQFF.

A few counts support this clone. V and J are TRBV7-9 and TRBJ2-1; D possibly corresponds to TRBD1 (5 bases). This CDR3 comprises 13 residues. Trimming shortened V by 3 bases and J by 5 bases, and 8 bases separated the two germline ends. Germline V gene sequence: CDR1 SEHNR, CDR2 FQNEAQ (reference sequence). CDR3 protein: CASSFKTDNEQFF. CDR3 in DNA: TGTGCCAGCAGCTTCAAGACAGACAATGAGCAGTTCTTC.

CDR3 residues: CASGDRGAGYYGYTF. Written as DNA, the CDR3 is TGTGCCAGTGGGGACAGGGGCGCCGGTTACTATGGCTACACCTTC. The V call is TRBV19, the J call TRBJ1-2; 10 bases are shared with TRBD1. The J segment lost 3 bases and the V segment lost 8 bases, leaving 9 bases of the junction unmatched. The CDR3 contains 15 residues. Per germline, CDR1 LNHDA and CDR2 SQIVND (reference sequence).

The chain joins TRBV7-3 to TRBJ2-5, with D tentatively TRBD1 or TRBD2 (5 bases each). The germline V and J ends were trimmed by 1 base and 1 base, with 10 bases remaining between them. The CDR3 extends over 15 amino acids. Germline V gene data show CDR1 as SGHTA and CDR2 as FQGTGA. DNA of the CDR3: TGTGCCAGCAGCTTAAGGGGGACGGTCCAAGAGACCCAGTACTTC. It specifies CASSLRGTVQETQYF.

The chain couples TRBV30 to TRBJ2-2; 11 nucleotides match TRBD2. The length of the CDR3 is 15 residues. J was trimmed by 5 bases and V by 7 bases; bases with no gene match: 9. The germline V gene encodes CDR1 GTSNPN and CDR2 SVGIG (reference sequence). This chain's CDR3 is CASGLAGGGTGELFF. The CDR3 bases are TGTGCCTCCGGGCTAGCGGGAGGTGGGACCGGGGAGCTGTTTTTT.

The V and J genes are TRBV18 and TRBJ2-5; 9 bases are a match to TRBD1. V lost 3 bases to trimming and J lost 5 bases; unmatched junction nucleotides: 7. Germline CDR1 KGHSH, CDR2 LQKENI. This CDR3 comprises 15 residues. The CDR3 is CASSPDRGWVETQYF. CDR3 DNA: TGTGCCAGCTCACCGGACAGGGGCTGGGTGGAGACCCAGTACTTC.

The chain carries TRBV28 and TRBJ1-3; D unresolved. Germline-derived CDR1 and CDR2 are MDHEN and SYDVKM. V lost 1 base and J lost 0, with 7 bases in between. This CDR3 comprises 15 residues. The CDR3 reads CASSLYANSGNTIYF. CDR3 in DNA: TGTGCCAGCAGTTTATATGCGAACTCTGGAAACACCATATATTTT.

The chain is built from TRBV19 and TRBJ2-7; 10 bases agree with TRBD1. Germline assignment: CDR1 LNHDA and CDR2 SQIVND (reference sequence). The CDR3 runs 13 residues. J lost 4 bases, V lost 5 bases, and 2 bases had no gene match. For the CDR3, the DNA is TGTGCCAGTAGTGCGGACAGGGGGTACGAGCAGTACTTC. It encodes CASSADRGYEQYF.

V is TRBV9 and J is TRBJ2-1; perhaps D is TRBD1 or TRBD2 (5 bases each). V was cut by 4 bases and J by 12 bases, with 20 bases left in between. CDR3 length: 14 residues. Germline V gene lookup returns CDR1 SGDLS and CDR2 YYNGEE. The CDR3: CASSSQGLGVSQFF. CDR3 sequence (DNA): TGTGCCAGCAGCTCCCAAGGCTTGGGGGTCTCGCAGTTCTTC. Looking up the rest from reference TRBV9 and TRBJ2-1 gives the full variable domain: DSGVTQTPKHLITATGQRVTLRCSPRSGDLSVYWYQQSLDQGLQFLIQYYNGEERAKGNILERFSAQQFPDLHSELNLSSLELGDSALYFCASSSQGLGVSQFFGPGTRLTVL.

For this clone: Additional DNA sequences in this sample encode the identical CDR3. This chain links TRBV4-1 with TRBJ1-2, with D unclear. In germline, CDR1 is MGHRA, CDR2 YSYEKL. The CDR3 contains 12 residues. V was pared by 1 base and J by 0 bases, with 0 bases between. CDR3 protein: CASSQANYGYTF. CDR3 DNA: TGCGCCAGCAGCCAAGCTAACTATGGCTACACCTTC.

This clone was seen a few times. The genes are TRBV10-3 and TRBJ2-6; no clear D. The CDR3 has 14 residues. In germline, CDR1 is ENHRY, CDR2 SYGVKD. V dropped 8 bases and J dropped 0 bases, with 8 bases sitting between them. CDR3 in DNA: TGTGCCATCCGCGACGCCTCTGGGGCCAACGTCCTGACTTTC. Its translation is CAIRDASGANVLTF.